These 23 T cell receptor beta chains originate from one sample sequenced in a study of blood T cell repertoires in COVID-19. Data came from immunoSEQ multiplex PCR; TCRdb stores just in-frame clones and leaves some out. Here the sample spans over 65,000 clones, roughly 80% being singletons. The sequenced material came from peripheral blood. These receptors were taken from a man older than 75 with active COVID-19.

V is TRBV7-3 and J is TRBJ1-1; D gene ambiguous. Between the trimmed V and J ends, which lost 1 base and 0 bases, there was a span of 9 bases. This CDR3 comprises 15 residues. Germline CDR1 and CDR2: SGHTA and FQGTGA. CDR3 loop: CASSLRQALNTEAFF. CDR3 nucleotide sequence: TGTGCCAGCAGCTTAAGGCAGGCCCTGAACACTGAAGCTTTCTTT.

This clone was detected once. The CDR3 protein is CASSQRQGFTEAFF. DNA for the CDR3: TGTGCCAGCAGCCAAAGACAGGGTTTCACTGAAGCTTTCTTT. The J gene is TRBJ1-1, the V gene TRBV7-2; 7 positions agree with TRBD1. The CDR3 has 14 residues. Trimming removed 5 bases from V and 4 bases from J; junction bases left unmatched: 7. Germline V CDR1 and CDR2: SGHTA, FQGNSA.

V gene TRBV14 combines with J gene TRBJ1-1, with D uncertain. The CDR3 is 12 amino acids. Germline V gene sequence: CDR1 SGHDN, CDR2 FVKESK. Trimming shortened V by 1 base and J by 4 bases, and 4 bases separated the two germline ends. The CDR3 nucleotides read TGTGCCAGCAGCCAAGGCGGCACTGAAGCTTTCTTT. It specifies CASSQGGTEAFF. Filled out from reference TRBV14 and TRBJ1-1, the complete variable domain reads EAGVTQFPSHSVIEKGQTVTLRCDPISGHDNLYWYRRVMGKEIKFLLHFVKESKQDESGMPNNRFLAERTGGTYSTLKVQPAELEDSGVYFCASSQGGTEAFFGQGTRLTVV.

The V and J genes are TRBV7-3 and TRBJ2-2; the match to TRBD1 covers 7 bases. From germline, CDR1 is SGHTA and CDR2 FQGTGA. J lost 6 bases, V lost 5 bases, and 6 bases had no gene match. CDR3 length: 14 amino acids. The CDR3 loop is CASSARTGPGELFF. The DNA for the CDR3 is TGTGCCAGCAGCGCCAGGACAGGTCCCGGGGAGCTGTTTTTT.

This clone was recorded only once. The V call is TRBV7-2, the J call TRBJ2-1; possible D gene TRBD1, 6 bases. The CDR3 length is 15 residues. From germline, CDR1 is SGHTA and CDR2 FQGNSA. V lost 3 bases to trimming and J lost 3 bases, with 12 bases between them. The CDR3 nucleotides read TGTGCCAGCAGCTTTCAGGGGATAGGCTACAATGAGCAGTTCTTC. The encoded protein is CASSFQGIGYNEQFF.

The chain employs TRBV5-1 and TRBJ1-2; 7 bases match TRBD1. This CDR3 contains 15 residues. Germline loops: CDR1 SGHRS, CDR2 YFSETQ. Losses at the gene ends were 2 bases for V and 0 bases for J; bases not matched to a gene: 4. The CDR3 region is CASSFDGTANYGYTF. The DNA for the CDR3 is TGCGCCAGCAGCTTCGACGGGACAGCTAACTATGGCTACACCTTC.

The chain couples TRBV18 to TRBJ2-1, with 7 bases identical to TRBD2. The CDR3 loop spans 17 amino acids. Germline-derived CDR1 and CDR2 are KGHSH and LQKENI. V shed 3 bases and J 10 bases; nucleotides not matched to a gene: 18. For the CDR3, the DNA is TGTGCCAGCTCACCCGAGAGCCCCGGGAGACCTAGCGGCGAGCAGTTCTTC. It yields the protein CASSPESPGRPSGEQFF.

CDR3 sequence (DNA): TGTGCCAGCAGGAATTCCAGGGGGAATAATTCACCCCTCCACTTT. Translating gives CASRNSRGNNSPLHF. The rearrangement links TRBV6-5 to TRBJ1-6; TRBD1 matches at 7 bases. CDR1 is MNHEY, CDR2 SVGAGI, per germline. The CDR3 spans 15 residues. Trimming cost V 6 bases and J 5 bases; bases outside gene matches: 7.

The chain's CDR3 is CASSPRQSPGGYGYTF. CDR3 nucleotide sequence: TGTGCCAGCAGCCCCCGACAGTCCCCCGGTGGGTATGGCTACACCTTC. V usage is TRBV9 and J usage is TRBJ1-2; D perhaps matches TRBD1 (5 bases). Trimming cost V 4 bases and J 5 bases, with 21 bases left between them. The CDR3 extends over 16 amino acids. Germline CDR1 and CDR2: SGDLS and YYNGEE.

The chain is built from TRBV5-6 and TRBJ1-4, with 8 bases that match TRBD1. The germline gives CDR1 SGHDT, CDR2 YYEEEE. With 1 base clipped from V and 5 bases from J, the junction kept 1 base outside the gene matches. This CDR3 spans 14 amino acids. This CDR3 reads CASSLRQGNEKLFF. The CDR3 coding sequence is TGTGCCAGCAGCTTGAGACAGGGGAATGAAAAACTGTTTTTT.

This chain joins TRBV27 and TRBJ2-7, with 11 bases aligning to TRBD2. V shed 6 bases and J 4 bases; nucleotides not matched to a gene: 5. The CDR3 length is 14 residues. The germline CDR1 and CDR2 sequences are MNHEY and SMNVEV (reference sequence). The CDR3 nucleotides are TGTGCCAGCAGAGTAGCGGGAGGGAAGTACGAGCAGTACTTC. Translated, it gives CASRVAGGKYEQYF.

The chain combines TRBV6-2 or TRBV6-3 with TRBJ1-1; possible D gene TRBD1, 6 bases. V was trimmed by 4 bases and J by 3 bases, leaving 12 bases between them. The germline CDR1 and CDR2 sequences are MNHEY and SVGEGT. The CDR3 extends over 14 amino acids. CDR3: CASSSRQDHTEAFF. CDR3 in DNA: TGTGCCAGCAGTTCCCGACAGGACCACACTGAAGCTTTCTTT.

J is TRBJ2-5 and V is TRBV20-1, with TRBD1 matching over 9 bases. The length of the CDR3 is 15 residues. Per the germline V gene, CDR1 is DFQATT and CDR2 is SNEGSKA (reference sequence). Unmatched junction bases numbered 7, after V lost 3 bases and J lost 2 bases. The CDR3 here is CSASRTGAQQETQYF. The CDR3 nucleotides read TGCAGTGCTAGTAGGACAGGGGCCCAACAAGAGACCCAGTACTTC.

The chain combines TRBV6-5 with TRBJ2-2, with D unclear. CDR1 MNHEY and CDR2 SVGAGI come from the germline V gene. The V end was cut by 2 bases, the J end by 4 bases, with 8 bases between. CDR3 length equals 14 residues. Here the CDR3 DNA reads TGTGCCAGCAGTTACCGGGTTCCCACCGGGGAGCTGTTTTTT. This codes for CASSYRVPTGELFF.

The chain employs TRBV29-1 and TRBJ2-2, with 12 bases fitting TRBD2. The V gene end was trimmed by 4 bases and the J gene end by 5 bases; junction bases not matched to a gene: 5. In germline, CDR1 is SQVTM, CDR2 ANQGSEA. CDR3 size: 15 residues. The CDR3 sequence is CSVGLAGVGTGELFF. CDR3 nucleotides: TGCAGCGTTGGACTAGCGGGAGTGGGGACCGGGGAGCTGTTTTTT.

The J gene is TRBJ2-7, the V gene TRBV27, with 10 bases that match TRBD1. The V segment lost 5 bases and the J segment 6 bases; nucleotides outside the gene matches: 7. Germline V lookup: CDR1 MNHEY, CDR2 SMNVEV (reference sequence). CDR3 length equals 14 residues. CDR3 in amino acids: CASSPGTGVFEQYF. In nucleotides, the CDR3 is TGTGCCAGCAGTCCCGGGACAGGGGTATTCGAGCAGTACTTC.

The J gene is TRBJ1-2, the V gene TRBV3-1 (or the pseudogene TRBV3-2), with D perhaps matching TRBD1 (6 bases). Trimming removed 0 bases from V and 7 bases from J, with 12 bases in between. This CDR3 contains 14 residues. Germline V lookup: CDR1 LGHDT, CDR2 YNNKEL (reference sequence). The CDR3 nucleotides read TGTGCCAGCAGCCAAGACAGGGGATCGAGTGGCTACACCTTC. Amino acid sequence: CASSQDRGSSGYTF.

J is TRBJ2-7 and V is TRBV7-2, with 8 bases matching TRBD1. The ends lost 0 bases at V and 4 bases at J; junction bases unmatched: 5. CDR3 length: 15 residues. Germline assignment: CDR1 SGHTA and CDR2 FQGNSA. The DNA of the CDR3 is TGTGCCAGCAGCTTAGCGCCCCAGGGGGCGTACGAGCAGTACTTC. Its protein product is CASSLAPQGAYEQYF. Filled out from reference TRBV7-2 and TRBJ2-7, the complete variable domain reads GAGVSQSPSNKVTEKGKDVELRCDPISGHTALYWYRQSLGQGLEFLIYFQGNSAPDKSGLPSDRFSAERTGGSVSTLTIQRTQQEDSAVYLCASSLAPQGAYEQYFGPGTRLTVT.

V is TRBV11-2 and J is TRBJ2-1, with 8 nucleotides matching TRBD2. With 4 bases clipped from V and 3 bases from J, the junction kept 8 bases outside the gene matches. From germline, CDR1 is SGHAT and CDR2 FQNNGV. There are 16 residues in the CDR3. CDR3 coding DNA: TGTGCCAGCAGCTCCCCAGCAGCGGGGGTCTACAATGAGCAGTTCTTC. It yields the protein CASSSPAAGVYNEQFF.

The chain employs TRBV3-1 (or the pseudogene TRBV3-2) and TRBJ1-1; a possible D gene is TRBD1 (6 bases). Germline values: CDR1 LGHDT, CDR2 YNNKEL (reference sequence). CDR3 length: 15 amino acids. DNA of the CDR3: TGTCCCACCATAAAACACGCCAGGGGGAACACTGAAGCTTTCTTT. Protein sequence: CPTIKHARGNTEAFF.

The V and J genes are TRBV29-1 and TRBJ1-4; D uncertain. The CDR3 contains 13 residues. CDR1 is SQVTM and CDR2 is ANQGSEA in the germline V gene. Trimming took 5 bases from V and 2 from J, leaving 9 bases between them. This CDR3 reads CSVIPRTNEKLFF. CDR3 DNA sequence: TGCAGCGTTATTCCCCGGACTAATGAAAAACTGTTTTTT. Using reference TRBV29-1 and TRBJ1-4 for the parts outside the CDR3, the full variable domain is SAVISQKPSRDICQRGTSLTIQCQVDSQVTMMFWYRQQPGQSLTLIATANQGSEATYESGFVIDKFPISRPNLTFSTLTVSNMSPEDSSIYLCSVIPRTNEKLFFGSGTQLSVL.

The CDR3 region has the DNA TGTGCCAGTAGTCTCGGGACAGCCGGAAACTATGGCTACACCTTC. Translated, it gives CASSLGTAGNYGYTF. The chain couples TRBV19 to TRBJ1-2; 7 positions agree with TRBD1. The germline CDR1 and CDR2 sequences are LNHDA and SQIVND (reference sequence). The V gene end was trimmed by 5 bases and the J gene end by 2 bases; junction bases not matched to a gene: 8. The CDR3 is 15 residues long.

The chain recombines TRBV15 with TRBJ2-7, with 7 bases aligning to TRBD2. The CDR3 totals 13 residues. Germline assignment: CDR1 LNHNV and CDR2 YYDKDF (reference sequence). V shed 6 bases and J 12 bases; nucleotides not matched to a gene: 14. CDR3: CATSTMGSGKGYF. The CDR3 nucleotides read TGTGCCACCAGTACCATGGGGAGCGGGAAAGGGTACTTC.